This record looks at one T cell receptor (beta chain) sequence and its context. Its antigen is still unknown. As to time point: new active TB diagnosis, blood taken before or within 7 days of starting treatment. HIV-seronegative South African adults aged 18 years or older had newly diagnosed active tuberculosis. The sample belongs to a study of T cells in tuberculosis. Overall study context: The T cells targeted glucose monomycolate, a mycobacterial lipid, via CD1B. Overall study results and limits: GMM-specific TCRs were nearer to active tuberculosis alpha repertoires, suggesting expansion.

CDR3 size: 13 residues. Deletions cut 6 bases from V and 1 base from J, with 8 bases between. Germline assignment: CDR1 MNHEY and CDR2 SVGAGI. Repertoires were generated with immunoSEQ multiplex PCR, while TCRdb's copy carries only in-frame clones and drops some. Of some 31,000 clones listed, about 91% are singletons. The sequences come from PBMCs, collected at tuberculosis diagnosis. This sequence was found in an adult with tuberculosis. The chain recombines TRBV6-5 with TRBJ2-3; D might be TRBD1 (5 bases). CDR3 amino acids: CASRKQGTDTQYF. The CDR3 DNA is TGTGCCAGCAGAAAACAGGGCACAGATACGCAGTATTTT.